This T cell receptor (beta chain) was sequenced for a study of T cells in Graves' hyperthyroidism and ophthalmopathy. General study points: From stable hyperthyroidism, ophthalmopathy was set apart by a 13 V-J model. The model's output predicted ophthalmopathy at a median of around 6.9 months prior to onset. Among thyroid clonotypes expanded above 0.001, most also appeared in blood.

This clonotype occurred a few times. Its antigen is undetermined. Uncontrolled infection, other autoimmune disease, pregnancy or lactation barred patients from enrollment. Trimming shortened V by 3 bases and J by 8 bases, and 20 bases separated the two germline ends. The CDR3 contains 16 residues. The germline V gene has CDR1 MGHRA and CDR2 YSYEKL. The TCR beta CDR3 regions underwent amplification using RNA transcripts as the source. Using the HTBI primer set, a first-round RT-PCR was run on the TCR CDR3. One entry per CDR3 protein, called by TCRdb with MiXCR from the multiplex PCR reads. The sample consists of 490,000 or so distinct CDR3 sequences, about 16% of them appearing once.

This receptor was obtained from a woman aged 25 to 39 with Graves' ophthalmopathy. This chain connects TRBV4-1 to TRBJ2-1; either TRBD1 or TRBD2 may supply D (5 bases each). Material for sequencing was blood. CDR3 coding DNA: TGCGCCAGCAGCCAGAATATACCACAGCTGGGGGATGAGCAGTTCTTC. Translated, it gives CASSQNIPQLGDEQFF.